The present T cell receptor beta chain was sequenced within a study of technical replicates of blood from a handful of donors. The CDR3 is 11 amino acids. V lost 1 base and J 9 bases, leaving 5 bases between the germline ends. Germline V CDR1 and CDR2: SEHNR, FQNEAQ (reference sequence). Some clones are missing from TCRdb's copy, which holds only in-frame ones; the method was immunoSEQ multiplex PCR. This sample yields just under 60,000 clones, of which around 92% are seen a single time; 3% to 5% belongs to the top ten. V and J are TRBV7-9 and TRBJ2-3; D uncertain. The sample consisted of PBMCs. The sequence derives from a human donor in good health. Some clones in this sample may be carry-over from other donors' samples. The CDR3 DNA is TGTGCCAGCAGCTTAGTGGAGACGCAGTATTTT. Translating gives CASSLVETQYF.